These 19 T cell receptor beta chains originate from one sample sequenced in a study of blood T cell repertoires in COVID-19. The protocol was immunoSEQ multiplex PCR, while the TCRdb copy is restricted to in-frame clones and leaves out a portion. The sample lists over 200,000 clones, roughly 90% seen once, with roughly 2% in the top ten. Source material: peripheral blood. The receptors derive from a man aged 35-49 years with active or convalescent COVID-19.

The chain carries TRBV24-1 and TRBJ1-4; D gene uncertain. Germline V CDR1 and CDR2: KGHDR, SFDVKD. Deletions cut 9 bases from V and 3 bases from J, with 16 bases between. The CDR3 has 15 residues. Here the CDR3 reads CATSIEPAANEKLFF. In DNA form, the CDR3 reads TGTGCCACCTCTATAGAACCGGCGGCTAATGAAAAACTGTTTTTT.

The chain couples TRBV27 to TRBJ2-2; tentative D call: TRBD2 (6 bases). Per germline, CDR1 MNHEY and CDR2 SMNVEV (reference sequence). This CDR3 comprises 15 residues. The V gene lost 3 bases and the J gene lost 5 bases, with 13 bases spanning the gap. The CDR3 DNA sequence: TGTGCCAGCAGTTTCCGGGGGAGTGGGACCGGGGAGCTGTTTTTT. This translates into CASSFRGSGTGELFF.

J is TRBJ1-1 and V is TRBV9; 7 bases line up with TRBD1. The CDR3 has 13 residues. CDR1 is SGDLS and CDR2 is YYNGEE in the germline V gene. J gave up 7 bases and V 6 bases, and 9 bases lay outside the gene matches. The DNA for the CDR3 is TGTGCCAGCACCCCGACAGGGATGGGTGAAGCTTTCTTT. It specifies CASTPTGMGEAFF.

This chain connects TRBV27 to TRBJ1-4; 9 bases line up with TRBD1. V was pared by 5 bases and J by 8 bases, with 6 bases of the junction left unmatched. The germline V gene has CDR1 MNHEY and CDR2 SMNVEV (reference sequence). The CDR3 extends over 14 amino acids. This CDR3 is CASSEQGAGEKLFF. CDR3 coding DNA: TGTGCCAGCAGTGAACAGGGGGCAGGGGAAAAACTGTTTTTT.

This chain connects TRBV20-1 to TRBJ1-4; maybe TRBD1 (5 bases). The V end was cut by 0 bases, the J end by 13 bases, with 9 bases between. This CDR3 comprises 11 residues. CDR1 and CDR2 (germline): DFQATT, SNEGSKA (reference sequence). The CDR3 DNA reads TGCAGTGCTAGAGATGGGGGGACACTGTTTTTT. It codes for CSARDGGTLFF.

V gene TRBV9 combines with J gene TRBJ1-3; 7 bases are a match to TRBD1. Germline V gene data show CDR1 as SGDLS and CDR2 as YYNGEE. The CDR3 covers 15 residues. V trimming: 2 bases; J trimming: 7 bases; junction bases outside the gene matches: 9. CDR3 amino acids: CASSVGDREWNTIYF. The CDR3 coding sequence is TGTGCCAGCAGCGTCGGAGACAGGGAGTGGAACACCATATATTTT.

The chain joins TRBV4-1 to TRBJ1-5; TRBD1 aligns across 10 bases. The CDR3 loop spans 17 amino acids. CDR1 is MGHRA, CDR2 YSYEKL, per germline. The V gene end was trimmed by 1 base and the J gene end by 3 bases; junction bases not matched to a gene: 6. The CDR3 DNA is TGCGCCAGCAGCCAAGTTTTGGGACAGGGGAACAATCAGCCCCAGCATTTT. Its protein is CASSQVLGQGNNQPQHF.

The V and J genes are TRBV2 and TRBJ2-5; 11 bases map to TRBD1. The V gene's germline CDR1 is SNHLY and CDR2 FYNNEI. This CDR3 contains 15 residues. After removal of 4 bases from V and 4 bases from J, the junction contained 5 bases not matched to a gene. The chain's CDR3 is CASSVGQGAGETQYF. CDR3 sequence (DNA): TGTGCCAGCAGTGTCGGACAGGGGGCGGGAGAGACCCAGTACTTC.

CDR3 DNA sequence: TGTGCCAGCAGCTTAGTTGGGACAGGGCCCGGGAACACCATATATTTT. Its translation: CASSLVGTGPGNTIYF. The chain recombines TRBV7-2 with TRBJ1-3, with 9 bases lining up with TRBD1. Germline V gene lookup returns CDR1 SGHTA and CDR2 FQGNSA. V shed 1 base and J 7 bases; nucleotides not matched to a gene: 8. The CDR3 is 16 residues long.

The J gene is TRBJ2-3, the V gene TRBV9, with no clear D. This CDR3 is 12 amino acids long. Germline values: CDR1 SGDLS, CDR2 YYNGEE. The V gene lost 0 bases and the J gene lost 4 bases, with 3 bases spanning the gap. The CDR3 DNA reads as TGTGCCAGCAGCGTAGGGCCAGATACGCAGTATTTT. Amino acids: CASSVGPDTQYF.

This chain connects TRBV5-4 to TRBJ2-2; TRBD2 matches at 10 bases. CDR3 length: 15 residues. With V trimmed by 6 bases and J by 6 bases, 8 bases remained unmatched. The germline V gene encodes CDR1 SGHNT and CDR2 YYREEE (reference sequence). The CDR3 DNA reads as TGTGCCAGCAACAAGCGGGGGGGCCGAGCCGGGGAGCTGTTTTTT. This gives the protein CASNKRGGRAGELFF.

This chain uses TRBV13 with TRBJ2-7; 7 nucleotides match TRBD1. The V and J ends lost 0 bases and 2 bases, in that order; junction bases with no gene match: 10. CDR3 size: 17 residues. Germline V gives CDR1 PRHDT, CDR2 FYEKMQ (reference sequence). This chain's CDR3 is CASSLGQGTATAYEQYF. DNA of the CDR3: TGTGCCAGCAGCTTAGGACAGGGGACAGCTACGGCCTACGAGCAGTACTTC.

This chain joins TRBV5-4 and TRBJ2-7; D is unclear. There are 12 residues in the CDR3. Germline V gene lookup returns CDR1 SGHNT and CDR2 YYREEE (reference sequence). The germline V and J ends were trimmed by 5 bases and 4 bases, with 10 bases remaining between them. In DNA form, the CDR3 reads TGTGCCAGCAGTCTAGACCGGTACGAGCAGTACTTC. This translates into CASSLDRYEQYF.

The CDR3 region has the DNA TGTGCCAGCAGTCTAGCGGGGGCACAAGAGACCCAGTACTTC. It is translated as CASSLAGAQETQYF. The chain has TRBV28 and TRBJ2-5, with 10 bases lining up with TRBD2. V dropped 5 bases and J dropped 2; count of bases not matched to a gene: 2. CDR1 is MDHEN and CDR2 is SYDVKM in the germline V gene. This CDR3 has 14 amino acids.

The rearrangement uses TRBV27 and TRBJ2-2; weak D call: TRBD1 (6 bases). CDR1 is MNHEY and CDR2 is SMNVEV in the germline V gene (reference sequence). The V gene lost 6 bases and the J gene lost 9 bases, with 17 bases spanning the gap. The CDR3 sequence is 14 residues long. CDR3 in DNA: TGTGCCAGCAGCCCACAGGGCGTGTTCCGGGAGCTGTTTTTT. This codes for CASSPQGVFRELFF.

The chain has TRBV28 and TRBJ1-1, with 8 positions matching TRBD1. The V segment lost 8 bases and the J segment 1 base; nucleotides outside the gene matches: 6. The CDR3 contains 14 residues. Germline CDR1 is MDHEN and CDR2 is SYDVKM. In DNA form, the CDR3 reads TGTGCCAGCGGACAGGGAGGTAGGAACACTGAAGCTTTCTTT. Translated: CASGQGGRNTEAFF.

The chain recombines TRBV25-1 with TRBJ1-3, with 9 bases identical to TRBD1. CDR3 length equals 15 residues. V was pared by 5 bases and J by 4 bases, with 6 bases of the junction left unmatched. CDR1 is MGHDK, CDR2 SYGVNS, per germline. The chain's CDR3 is CASSIGTGHGNTIYF. The CDR3 region has the DNA TGTGCCAGCAGTATCGGGACAGGGCACGGAAACACCATATATTTT.

The chain uses TRBV19 and TRBJ1-6, with 10 positions matching TRBD1. This CDR3 contains 14 residues. Germline CDR1 is LNHDA and CDR2 is SQIVND (reference sequence). V gave up 7 bases and J gave up 7 bases; unmatched junction bases: 4. CDR3 residues: CASIGDRGNSPLHF. The CDR3 DNA is TGTGCCAGTATAGGGGACAGGGGAAATTCACCCCTCCACTTT.

The V call is TRBV19, the J call TRBJ1-2; TRBD1 aligns across 9 bases. Germline loops: CDR1 LNHDA, CDR2 SQIVND (reference sequence). CDR3 length equals 12 residues. Trimming removed 5 bases from V and 8 bases from J; junction bases left unmatched: 3. This chain's CDR3 is CASSWTGEGYTF. For the CDR3, the DNA is TGTGCCAGTAGTTGGACAGGGGAGGGCTACACCTTC.